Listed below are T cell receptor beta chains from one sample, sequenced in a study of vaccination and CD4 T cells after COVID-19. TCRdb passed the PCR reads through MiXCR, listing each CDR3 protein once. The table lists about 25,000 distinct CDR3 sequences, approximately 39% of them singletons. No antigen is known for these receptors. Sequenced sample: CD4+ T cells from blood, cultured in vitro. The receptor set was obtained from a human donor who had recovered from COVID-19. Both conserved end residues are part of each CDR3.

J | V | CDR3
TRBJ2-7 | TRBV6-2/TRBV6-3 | CASTRLLTVSYEQYF
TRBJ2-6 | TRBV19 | CASSIAPGLAGANVLTF
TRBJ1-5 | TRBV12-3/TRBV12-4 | CASSQGAGSQPQHF
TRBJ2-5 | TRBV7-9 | CASSQQGAWETQYF
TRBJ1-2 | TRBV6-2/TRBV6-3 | CASSAGTGNYGYTF
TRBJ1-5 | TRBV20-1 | CSARGNQPQHF
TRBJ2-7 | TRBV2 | CASSASAHEQYF
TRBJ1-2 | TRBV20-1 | CSARTGTEYGYTF
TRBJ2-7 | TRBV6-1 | CASSETGHSYEQYF
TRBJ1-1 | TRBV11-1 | CASSYQQGLNTEAFF
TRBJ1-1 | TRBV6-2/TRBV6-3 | CASSPSRGLSNTEAFF
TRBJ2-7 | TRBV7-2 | CASSFRGVNEQYF